The clone carrying this T cell receptor beta chain was seen ten or more times. The source of the sample is a study of T cells after yellow fever vaccination. Study background: Memory subsets EM, EMRA, CM and Tscm were separated by sorting based on CD3, CD45RA, CCR7 and CD95. It was SMART-Seq v4 Ultra Low Input that prepared the fractions with low cell numbers.

The CDR3 covers 15 residues. Trimming removed 5 bases from V and 2 bases from J, with 16 bases in between. Each CDR3 protein is one row after TCRdb ran MiXCR on the 5' RACE reads. The sample includes 50,000 to 75,000 distinct CDR3 sequences, approximately 6.1% of them seen just once. The sequence was collected from a man in his late teens or twenties who received the YFV17D yellow fever vaccine. The V and J genes are TRBV12-3 or TRBV12-4 and TRBJ2-7; maybe TRBD1 (6 bases). The starting material was PBMCs, either bulk or a sorted T-cell subset (CD4+, CD8+, memory, or dextramer-sorted; not recorded which), obtained on the day of the yellow fever booster vaccination. The CDR3 DNA follows: TGTGCCAGCAGTAAGGGACATCCGAGGCCCTACGAGCAGTACTTC. It encodes CASSKGHPRPYEQYF.